The 8 T cell receptor beta chains below were found in one sample sequenced in a study of vaccination and CD4 T cells after COVID-19. The Oncomine TCR Beta short-read assay was what sequenced the DNA obtained from cultured CD4+ T cells. Each CDR3 protein is one row after TCRdb ran MiXCR on the PCR reads. This repertoire shows 8,000 or so distinct CDR3 sequences, around a fifth found once; its top ten account for roughly 21%. Their antigen targets remain unknown. Treatment described: approximately nine-day PBMC culture with coronavirus spike peptide pools or control peptides (ViraFEST assay). The sequences come from CD4+ T cells from blood, cultured in vitro, collected after SARS-CoV-2 vaccination. These receptors were taken from a human donor who had recovered from COVID-19.

Details on this clonotype: Since a much larger clone is just one base distant, this may be a read error. CDR3 in DNA: TGTGCCAGCAGCCCGGGCACTGCGTCCTATGGCTACACCTTC. It codes for CASSPGTASYGYTF. The chain couples TRBV7-2 to TRBJ1-2, with unresolved D. The CDR3 runs 14 residues. From germline, CDR1 is SGHTA and CDR2 FQGNSA. Between the trimmed V and J ends, which lost 5 bases and 4 bases, there was a span of 14 bases. The entire variable domain, with the rest obtained from reference TRBV7-2 and TRBJ1-2, is as follows: GAGVSQSPSNKVTEKGKDVELRCDPISGHTALYWYRQSLGQGLEFLIYFQGNSAPDKSGLPSDRFSAERTGGSVSTLTIQRTQQEDSAVYLCASSPGTASYGYTFGSGTRLTVV.

Details on this clonotype: This may be a read error, as it is one base from a much larger clone. The chain joins TRBV20-1 to TRBJ2-5; 9 nucleotides line up with TRBD1. This CDR3 is 15 amino acids long. Germline V CDR1 and CDR2: DFQATT, SNEGSKA (reference sequence). CDR3 nucleotides: TGCAGTGCTAGTTTGAACAGGGGGCTGGTAGAGACCCAGCACTTC. This gives the protein CSASLNRGLVETQHF.

This clonotype was observed a handful of times. The J gene is TRBJ2-7, the V gene TRBV5-8, with TRBD2 as a possible D gene (6 bases). V shed 6 bases and J shed 2 bases, with 18 bases lying between them. This CDR3 spans 15 amino acids. CDR1 SGHTS and CDR2 YDEGEE come from the germline V gene. This chain's CDR3 is CASTPEGDFPYEQYF. CDR3 sequence (DNA): TGTGCCAGCACCCCGGAGGGAGACTTTCCCTACGAGCAGTACTTC. Complete variable domain (other parts from reference TRBV5-8 and TRBJ2-7): EAGVTQSPTHLIKTRGQQATLRCSPISGHTSVYWYQQALGLGLQFLLWYDEGEERNRGNFPPRFSGRQFPNYSSELNVNALELEDSALYLCASTPEGDFPYEQYFGPGTRLTVT.

This clonotype was observed a handful of times. CDR3 DNA sequence: TGTGCCAGCAGCTTGTGGGGTTCCTACAATGAGCAGTTCTTC. This encodes CASSLWGSYNEQFF. V gene TRBV28 combines with J gene TRBJ2-1; no definite D call. The CDR3 contains 14 residues. Trimming pared 6 bases from V and 1 base from J, leaving 10 bases between. Germline values: CDR1 MDHEN, CDR2 SYDVKM.

This rearrangement joins TRBV19 to TRBJ2-7; 11 bases are shared with TRBD2. The CDR3 length is 14 residues. Per the germline V gene, CDR1 is LNHDA and CDR2 is SQIVND (reference sequence). V lost 5 bases to trimming and J lost 6 bases; unmatched junction nucleotides: 6. CDR3 protein: CASSLAGGPIEQYF. The CDR3 nucleotides read TGTGCCAGTAGTTTAGCGGGAGGGCCCATCGAGCAGTACTTC. The variable domain in full, with the rest retrieved from reference TRBV19 and TRBJ2-7, is DGGITQSPKYLFRKEGQNVTLSCEQNLNHDAMYWYRQDPGQGLRLIYYSQIVNDFQKGDIAEGYSVSREKKESFPLTVTSAQKNPTAFYLCASSLAGGPIEQYFGPGTRLTVT.

J is TRBJ2-5 and V is TRBV20-1; no clear D. The CDR3 is made up of 15 amino acids. With 3 bases removed from V and 1 base from J, the gap between germline ends came to 15 bases. Germline assignment: CDR1 DFQATT and CDR2 SNEGSKA (reference sequence). CDR3 amino acids: CSARGRAAIQETQYF. CDR3 DNA: TGCAGTGCTAGGGGTCGGGCAGCAATCCAAGAGACCCAGTACTTC.

This clonotype is medium-sized. The V gene is TRBV7-9, the J gene TRBJ1-2, with TRBD1 as a possible D gene (5 bases). This CDR3 has 14 amino acids. The germline V and J ends were trimmed by 5 bases and 6 bases, with 16 bases remaining between them. Germline loops: CDR1 SEHNR, CDR2 FQNEAQ (reference sequence). The CDR3 DNA sequence: TGTGCCAGCAGCGCGACGGGCGGGGCCCATGGCTACACCTTC. Protein sequence: CASSATGGAHGYTF.

By sample fraction, this clonotype is medium-sized. The genes are TRBV28 and TRBJ2-5; perhaps TRBD1 as D (5 bases). The CDR3 is 13 amino acids. The ends were cut back, 3 bases at V and 6 bases at J, with 11 bases in the middle. CDR1 and CDR2 (germline): MDHEN, SYDVKM. This CDR3 is CASSFGAGKTQYF. The CDR3 coding sequence is TGTGCCAGCAGTTTTGGGGCCGGAAAGACCCAGTACTTC.